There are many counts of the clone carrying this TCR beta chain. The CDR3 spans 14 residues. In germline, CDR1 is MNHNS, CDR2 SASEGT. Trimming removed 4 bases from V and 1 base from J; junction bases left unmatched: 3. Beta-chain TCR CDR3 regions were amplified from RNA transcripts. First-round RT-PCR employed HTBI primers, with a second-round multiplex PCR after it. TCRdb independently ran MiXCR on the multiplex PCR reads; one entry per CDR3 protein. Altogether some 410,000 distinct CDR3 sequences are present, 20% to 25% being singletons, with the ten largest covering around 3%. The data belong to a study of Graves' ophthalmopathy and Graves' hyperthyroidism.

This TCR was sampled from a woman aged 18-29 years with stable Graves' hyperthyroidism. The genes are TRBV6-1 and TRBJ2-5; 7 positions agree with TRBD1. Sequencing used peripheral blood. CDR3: CASSGHRGQETQYF. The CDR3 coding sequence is TGTGCCAGCAGTGGGCACAGGGGCCAAGAGACCCAGTACTTC.